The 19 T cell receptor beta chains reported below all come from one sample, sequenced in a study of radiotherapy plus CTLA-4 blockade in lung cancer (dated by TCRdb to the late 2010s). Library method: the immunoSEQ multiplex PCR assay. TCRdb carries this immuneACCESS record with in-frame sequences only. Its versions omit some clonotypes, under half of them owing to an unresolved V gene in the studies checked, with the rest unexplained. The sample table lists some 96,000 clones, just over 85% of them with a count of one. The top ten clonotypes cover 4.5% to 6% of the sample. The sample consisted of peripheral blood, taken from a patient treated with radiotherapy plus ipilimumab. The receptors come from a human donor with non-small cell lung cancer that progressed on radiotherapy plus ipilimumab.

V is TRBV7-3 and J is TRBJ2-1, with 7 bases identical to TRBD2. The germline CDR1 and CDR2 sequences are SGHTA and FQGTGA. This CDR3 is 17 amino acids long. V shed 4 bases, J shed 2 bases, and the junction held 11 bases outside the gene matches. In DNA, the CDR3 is TGTGCCAGCAGCTCCATCCGGGACTACCACCCCTACAATGAGCAGTTCTTC. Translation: CASSSIRDYHPYNEQFF.

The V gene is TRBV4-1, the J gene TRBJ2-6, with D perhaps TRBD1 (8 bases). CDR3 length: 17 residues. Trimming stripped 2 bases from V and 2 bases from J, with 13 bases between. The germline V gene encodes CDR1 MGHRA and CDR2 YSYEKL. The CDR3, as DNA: TGCGCCAGCAGCCAAACAGGGGGGGGAGCTGGGGCCAACGTCCTGACTTTC. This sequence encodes CASSQTGGGAGANVLTF.

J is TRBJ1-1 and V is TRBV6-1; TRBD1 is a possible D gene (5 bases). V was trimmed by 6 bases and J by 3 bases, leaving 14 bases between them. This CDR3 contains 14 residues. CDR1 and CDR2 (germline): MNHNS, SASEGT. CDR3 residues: CASRRAGPDTEAFF. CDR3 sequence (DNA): TGTGCCAGCAGGAGGGCAGGGCCAGACACTGAAGCTTTCTTT.

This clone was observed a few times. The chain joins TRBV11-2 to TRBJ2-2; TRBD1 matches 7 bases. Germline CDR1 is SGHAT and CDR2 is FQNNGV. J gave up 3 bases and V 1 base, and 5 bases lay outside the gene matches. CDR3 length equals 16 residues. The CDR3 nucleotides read TGTGCCAGCAGCTTAGTTGGCAGGGGGTACACCGGGGAGCTGTTTTTT. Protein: CASSLVGRGYTGELFF.

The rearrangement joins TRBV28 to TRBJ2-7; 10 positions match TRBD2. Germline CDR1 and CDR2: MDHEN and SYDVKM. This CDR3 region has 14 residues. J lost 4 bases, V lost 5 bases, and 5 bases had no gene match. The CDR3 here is CASSLTSGVYEQYF. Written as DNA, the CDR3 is TGTGCCAGCAGTCTAACTAGCGGGGTTTACGAGCAGTACTTC.

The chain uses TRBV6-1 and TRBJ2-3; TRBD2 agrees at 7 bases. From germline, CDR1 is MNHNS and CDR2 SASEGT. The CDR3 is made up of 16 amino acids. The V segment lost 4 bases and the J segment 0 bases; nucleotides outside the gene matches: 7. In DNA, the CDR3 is TGTGCCAGCAGTGTTTTTAGTAGCGGGAGCACAGATACGCAGTATTTT. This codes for CASSVFSSGSTDTQYF.

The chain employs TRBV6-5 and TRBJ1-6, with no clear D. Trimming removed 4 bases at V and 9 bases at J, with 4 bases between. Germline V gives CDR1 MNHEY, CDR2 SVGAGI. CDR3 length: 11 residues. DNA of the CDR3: TGTGCCAGCAGTTCTGGTTCACCCCTCCACTTT. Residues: CASSSGSPLHF.

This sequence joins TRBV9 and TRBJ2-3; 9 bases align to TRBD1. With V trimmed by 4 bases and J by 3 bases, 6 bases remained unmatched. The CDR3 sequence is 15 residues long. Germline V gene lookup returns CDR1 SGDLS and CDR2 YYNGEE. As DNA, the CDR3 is TGTGCCAGCAGCCTACGACAGGGGGGAACAGATACGCAGTATTTT. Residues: CASSLRQGGTDTQYF.

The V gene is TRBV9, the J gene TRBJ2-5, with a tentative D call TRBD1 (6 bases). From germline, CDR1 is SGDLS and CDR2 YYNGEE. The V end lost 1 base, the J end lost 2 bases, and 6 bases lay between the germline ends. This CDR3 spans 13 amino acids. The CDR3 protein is CASSVTGQETQYF. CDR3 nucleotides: TGTGCCAGCAGCGTAACAGGGCAAGAGACCCAGTACTTC.

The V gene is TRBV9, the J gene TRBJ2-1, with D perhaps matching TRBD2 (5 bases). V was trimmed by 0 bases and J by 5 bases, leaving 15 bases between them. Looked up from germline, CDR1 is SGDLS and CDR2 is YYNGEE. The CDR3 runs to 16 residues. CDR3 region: CASSVAPSSLNNEQFF. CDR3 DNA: TGTGCCAGCAGCGTAGCTCCTAGCTCGCTTAACAATGAGCAGTTCTTC.

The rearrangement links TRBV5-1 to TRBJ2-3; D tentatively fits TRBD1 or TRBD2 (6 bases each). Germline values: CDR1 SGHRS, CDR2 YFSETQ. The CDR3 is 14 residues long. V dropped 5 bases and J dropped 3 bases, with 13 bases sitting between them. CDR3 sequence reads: CASRRGEVTDTQYF. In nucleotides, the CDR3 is TGCGCCAGCAGGAGGGGGGAGGTGACAGATACGCAGTATTTT.

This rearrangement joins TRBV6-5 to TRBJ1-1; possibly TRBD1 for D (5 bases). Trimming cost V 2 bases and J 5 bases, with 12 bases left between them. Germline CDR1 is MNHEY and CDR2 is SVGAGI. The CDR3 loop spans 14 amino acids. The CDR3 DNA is TGTGCCAGCAGTTACGCTTGGGGGTTGACTGAAGCTTTCTTT. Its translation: CASSYAWGLTEAFF.

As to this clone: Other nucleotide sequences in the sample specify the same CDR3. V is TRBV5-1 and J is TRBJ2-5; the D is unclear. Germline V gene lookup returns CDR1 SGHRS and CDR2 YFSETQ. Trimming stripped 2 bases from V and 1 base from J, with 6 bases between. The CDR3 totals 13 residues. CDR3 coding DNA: TGCGCCAGCAGCTTAGGGCCCCAAGAGACCCAGTACTTC. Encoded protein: CASSLGPQETQYF.

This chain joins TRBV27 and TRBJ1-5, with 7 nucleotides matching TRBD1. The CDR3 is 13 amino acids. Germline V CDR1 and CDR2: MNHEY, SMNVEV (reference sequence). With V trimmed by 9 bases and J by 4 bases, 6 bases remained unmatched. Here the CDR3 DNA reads TGTGCCAGTTCGACAGGGCCTAATCAGCCCCAGCATTTT. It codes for CASSTGPNQPQHF.

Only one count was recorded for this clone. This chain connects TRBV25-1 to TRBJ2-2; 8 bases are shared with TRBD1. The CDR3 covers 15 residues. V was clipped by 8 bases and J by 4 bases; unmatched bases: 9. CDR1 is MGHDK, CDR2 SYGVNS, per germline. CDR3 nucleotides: TGTGCCAGCTGCAGGACAGGGTCGGTCACCGGGGAGCTGTTTTTT. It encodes CASCRTGSVTGELFF.

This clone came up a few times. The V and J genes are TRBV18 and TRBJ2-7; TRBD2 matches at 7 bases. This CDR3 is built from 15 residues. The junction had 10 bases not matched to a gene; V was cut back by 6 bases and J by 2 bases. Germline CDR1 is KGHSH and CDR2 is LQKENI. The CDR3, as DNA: TGTGCCAGCTCTCTGGCGGCTAGCGGTGCCTACGAGCAGTACTTC. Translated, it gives CASSLAASGAYEQYF.

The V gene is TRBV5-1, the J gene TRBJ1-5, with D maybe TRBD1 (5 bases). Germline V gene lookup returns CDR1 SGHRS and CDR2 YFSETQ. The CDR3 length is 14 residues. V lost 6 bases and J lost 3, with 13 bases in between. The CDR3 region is CASNLGRDNQPQHF. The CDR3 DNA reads TGCGCCAGCAATTTGGGGCGAGACAATCAGCCCCAGCATTTT.

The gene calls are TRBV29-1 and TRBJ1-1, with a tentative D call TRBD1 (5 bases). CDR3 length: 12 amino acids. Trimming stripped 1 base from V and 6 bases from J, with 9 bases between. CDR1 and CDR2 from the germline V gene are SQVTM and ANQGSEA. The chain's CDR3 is CSVEGGVAEAFF. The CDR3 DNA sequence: TGCAGCGTTGAAGGGGGGGTCGCTGAAGCTTTCTTT. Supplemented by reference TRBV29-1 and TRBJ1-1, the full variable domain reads SAVISQKPSRDICQRGTSLTIQCQVDSQVTMMFWYRQQPGQSLTLIATANQGSEATYESGFVIDKFPISRPNLTFSTLTVSNMSPEDSSIYLCSVEGGVAEAFFGQGTRLTVV.

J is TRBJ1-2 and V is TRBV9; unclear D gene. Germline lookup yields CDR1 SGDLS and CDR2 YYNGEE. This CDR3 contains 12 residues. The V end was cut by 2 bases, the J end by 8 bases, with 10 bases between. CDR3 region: CASSVDQIGYTF. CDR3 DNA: TGTGCCAGCAGCGTGGACCAAATCGGCTACACCTTC.